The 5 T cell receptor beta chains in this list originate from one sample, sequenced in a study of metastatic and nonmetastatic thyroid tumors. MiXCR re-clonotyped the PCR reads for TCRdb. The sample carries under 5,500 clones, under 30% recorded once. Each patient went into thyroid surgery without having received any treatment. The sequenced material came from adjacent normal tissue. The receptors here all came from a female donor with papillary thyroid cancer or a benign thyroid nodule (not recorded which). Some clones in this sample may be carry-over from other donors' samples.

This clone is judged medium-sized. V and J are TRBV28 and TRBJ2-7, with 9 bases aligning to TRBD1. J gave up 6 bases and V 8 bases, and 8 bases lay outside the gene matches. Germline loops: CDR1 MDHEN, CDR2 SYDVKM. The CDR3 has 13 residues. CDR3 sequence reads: CASSADRGGEQYF. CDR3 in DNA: TGTGCCAGCTCGGCGGACAGGGGAGGCGAGCAGTACTTC.

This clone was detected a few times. DNA for the CDR3: TGTGCCAGCAGTTTCAGAGACAGAGACTCGTATGGCTACACCTTC. This translates into CASSFRDRDSYGYTF. The genes are TRBV12-3 or TRBV12-4 and TRBJ1-2; D possibly corresponds to TRBD1 (5 bases). This CDR3 has 15 residues. The V end was cut by 3 bases, the J end by 5 bases, with 16 bases between.

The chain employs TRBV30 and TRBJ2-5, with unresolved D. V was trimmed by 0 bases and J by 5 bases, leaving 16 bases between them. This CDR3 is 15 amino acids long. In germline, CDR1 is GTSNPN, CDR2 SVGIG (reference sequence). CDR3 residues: CAWSVQIGFGETQYF. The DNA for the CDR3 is TGTGCCTGGAGTGTACAAATAGGCTTCGGGGAGACCCAGTACTTC.

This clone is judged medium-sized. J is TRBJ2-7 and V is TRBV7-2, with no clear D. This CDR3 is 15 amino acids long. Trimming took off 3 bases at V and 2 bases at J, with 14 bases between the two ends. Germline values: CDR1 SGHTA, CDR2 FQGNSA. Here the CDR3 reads CASSFLATATYEQYF. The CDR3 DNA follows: TGTGCCAGCAGCTTCCTCGCTACTGCTACCTACGAGCAGTACTTC.

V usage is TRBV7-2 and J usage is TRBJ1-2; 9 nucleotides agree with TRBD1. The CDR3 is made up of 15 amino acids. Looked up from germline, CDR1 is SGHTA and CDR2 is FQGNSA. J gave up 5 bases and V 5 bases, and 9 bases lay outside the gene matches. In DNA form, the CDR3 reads TGTGCCAGCAGCCCTAGGGGACAGGGAGTTTATGGCTACACCTTC. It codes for CASSPRGQGVYGYTF.